The sequence of this T cell receptor (beta chain) was determined in a study of OX40 agonist ivuxolimab in advanced cancers. The wider study: Intravenous ivuxolimab was administered to patients every 2 weeks at 0.01 to 10 mg/kg.

The CDR3 consists of 12 residues. Per germline, CDR1 SQVTM and CDR2 ANQGSEA. Deletions cut 4 bases from V and 2 bases from J, with 7 bases between. The protocol was immunoSEQ multiplex PCR, while the TCRdb copy is restricted to in-frame clones and leaves out a portion. There are about 81,000 clones in the sample; about 81% occur only once, and approximately 7% lies in the top ten. Here the sequenced sample was CD4+ or CD8+ T cells sorted from blood, taken in a trial of the OX40 agonist ivuxolimab. The origin of this receptor is an adult with an advanced solid tumor such as melanoma, head and neck, liver or kidney cancer. The V call is TRBV29-1, the J call TRBJ2-3; D unresolved. CDR3 sequence reads: CSVVEATDTQYF. The DNA of the CDR3 is TGCAGCGTTGTAGAGGCCACAGATACGCAGTATTTT.